This passage covers 30 T cell receptor beta chains from one sample sequenced in a study of beta chain features in type 1 diabetes. Every bit of the isolated RNA underwent reverse transcription, so sequencing read expressed TCRB transcripts. Generated by immunoSEQ multiplex PCR, the TCRdb table keeps only in-frame clones and is missing some. This sample has approximately 100,000 clones; approximately 39% occur once, and the top ten carry approximately 0.065%. The material sequenced was stem cell memory CD4+ T cells from blood. The source is a woman between 18 and 29 years old in good health.

This clone was picked up a small number of times. The chain uses TRBV28 and TRBJ2-3, with no clear D. The germline gives CDR1 MDHEN, CDR2 SYDVKM. With 10 bases removed from V and 2 bases from J, the gap between germline ends came to 4 bases. CDR3 length: 10 amino acids. CDR3 protein: CATITDTQYF. In nucleotides, the CDR3 is TGTGCCACTATCACAGATACGCAGTATTTT.

This clone came up a few times. The chain employs TRBV29-1 and TRBJ2-1; 13 bases align to TRBD2. The CDR3 extends over 14 amino acids. V lost 6 bases, J lost 6 bases, and 5 bases stayed unmatched. The V gene's germline CDR1 is SQVTM and CDR2 ANQGSEA. CDR3 sequence reads: CSVKGLAGANEQFF. In DNA form, the CDR3 reads TGCAGCGTAAAAGGACTAGCGGGAGCCAATGAGCAGTTCTTC.

The chain has TRBV27 and TRBJ2-7; 11 bases match TRBD1. CDR1 and CDR2 from the germline V gene are MNHEY and SMNVEV (reference sequence). Losses at the gene ends were 9 bases for V and 3 bases for J; bases not matched to a gene: 10. The CDR3 length is 15 residues. This CDR3 is CASILLGTGGYEQYF. The DNA of the CDR3 is TGTGCCAGTATCTTACTCGGGACAGGGGGCTACGAGCAGTACTTC.

The chain combines TRBV7-9 with TRBJ2-2; possible D gene TRBD1, 6 bases. The CDR3 extends over 16 amino acids. The V end was cut by 0 bases, the J end by 4 bases, with 12 bases between. Germline V lookup: CDR1 SEHNR, CDR2 FQNEAQ (reference sequence). The CDR3 is CASSLARGGSTGELFF. DNA for the CDR3: TGTGCCAGCAGCTTAGCCCGAGGGGGAAGCACCGGGGAGCTGTTTTTT.

This clone showed up just a few times. The chain is built from TRBV19 and TRBJ2-1, with D perhaps matching TRBD2 (5 bases). The CDR3 consists of 11 residues. Germline CDR1 reads LNHDA; CDR2 reads SQIVND (reference sequence). Trimming cost V 2 bases and J 11 bases, with 7 bases left between them. CDR3 protein: CASSIWEKQFF. Written as DNA, the CDR3 is TGTGCCAGTAGTATATGGGAGAAGCAGTTCTTC.

The chain combines TRBV9 with TRBJ1-1; D not resolved. The V end lost 5 bases, the J end lost 2 bases, and 10 bases lay between the germline ends. The CDR3 covers 13 residues. Germline loops: CDR1 SGDLS, CDR2 YYNGEE. CDR3 in amino acids: CASSAGYNTEAFF. The CDR3 nucleotides are TGTGCCAGCAGTGCCGGTTATAACACTGAAGCTTTCTTT.

The V call is TRBV6-5, the J call TRBJ2-7; D is perhaps TRBD1 (7 bases). V shed 0 bases and J shed 4 bases, with 10 bases lying between them. CDR1 is MNHEY, CDR2 SVGAGI, per germline. The CDR3 sequence is 14 residues long. CDR3 sequence (DNA): TGTGCCAGCAGTTACTCTCAGGGGGGATACGAGCAGTACTTC. Protein sequence: CASSYSQGGYEQYF.

This clone has only a few counts. The V gene is TRBV2, the J gene TRBJ2-7, with TRBD2 identical over 10 bases. The length of the CDR3 is 17 residues. V gave up 0 bases and J gave up 5 bases; unmatched junction bases: 10. CDR1 is SNHLY, CDR2 FYNNEI, per germline. CDR3 nucleotide sequence: TGTGCCAGCAGTGAAGCGAAAACTAGCGGGGCTATGGACGAGCAGTACTTC. As protein: CASSEAKTSGAMDEQYF.

The V call is TRBV6-5, the J call TRBJ1-2; TRBD1 aligns across 9 bases. V lost 6 bases and J lost 8; bases outside the gene matches: 10. The germline V gene has CDR1 MNHEY and CDR2 SVGAGI. This CDR3 has 14 residues. This chain's CDR3 is CASRDPGQGVGYTF. CDR3 DNA sequence: TGTGCCAGCAGAGACCCGGGACAGGGCGTCGGCTACACCTTC.

The chain couples TRBV11-2 to TRBJ2-7; TRBD2 matches 9 bases. The CDR3 is 15 amino acids. Germline V gene sequence: CDR1 SGHAT, CDR2 FQNNGV. The trim removed 5 bases at V and 3 bases at J, leaving 8 bases unmatched. CDR3 residues: CASSPRLAVIYEQYF. CDR3 coding DNA: TGTGCCAGCAGCCCGAGACTAGCGGTTATCTACGAGCAGTACTTC.

This sequence joins TRBV2 and TRBJ2-7; 8 bases agree with TRBD1. Germline CDR1 SNHLY, CDR2 FYNNEI. This CDR3 has 14 amino acids. The junction had 4 bases not matched to a gene; V was cut back by 6 bases and J by 0 bases. The CDR3 DNA sequence: TGTGCCAGCAGGGGACAGGAATTCTCCTACGAGCAGTACTTC. This gives the protein CASRGQEFSYEQYF.

This clone was seen only a few times. The V call is TRBV7-2, the J call TRBJ1-5; possible D gene TRBD1, 5 bases. Germline CDR1 reads SGHTA; CDR2 reads FQGNSA. V lost 3 bases and J lost 7, with 7 bases in between. The CDR3 has 12 residues. CDR3 region: CASSLGPQPQHF. The CDR3 nucleotides are TGTGCCAGCAGCTTGGGGCCCCAGCCCCAGCATTTT.

The chain combines TRBV5-1 with TRBJ2-1, with D maybe TRBD1 (6 bases). CDR1 and CDR2 (germline): SGHRS, YFSETQ. The CDR3 extends over 14 amino acids. V was clipped by 0 bases and J by 9 bases, with 13 bases between them. In nucleotides, the CDR3 is TGCGCCAGCAGCTTGGACAGGGTTGGCGGTGAGCAGTTCTTC. Residues: CASSLDRVGGEQFF.

The genes are TRBV7-8 and TRBJ2-2; 9 bases align to TRBD1. CDR3 length: 16 amino acids. Germline V gives CDR1 SGHVS, CDR2 FQNEAQ. Trimming took 7 bases from V and 1 from J; bases not matched to a gene: 7. The CDR3 DNA is TGTGCCAGCACCCTCGGGACAGGGAGGAACACCGGGGAGCTGTTTTTT. Translation gives CASTLGTGRNTGELFF.

This clone has just a few counts. The genes are TRBV7-9 and TRBJ2-1, with D tentatively TRBD1 (6 bases). This CDR3 spans 18 amino acids. V dropped 4 bases and J dropped 6 bases, with 25 bases sitting between them. Germline loops: CDR1 SEHNR, CDR2 FQNEAQ (reference sequence). The CDR3 sequence: CASSWGSNQGKWFNEQFF. The DNA of the CDR3 is TGTGCCAGCAGCTGGGGGTCAAACCAGGGGAAATGGTTCAATGAGCAGTTCTTC.

The V gene is TRBV10-3, the J gene TRBJ1-1; D is perhaps TRBD1 (5 bases). The V gene lost 2 bases and the J gene lost 4 bases, with 23 bases spanning the gap. Germline values: CDR1 ENHRY, CDR2 SYGVKD. The CDR3 is made up of 18 amino acids. The CDR3 protein is CAISEPQRRWGMGTEAFF. The CDR3 bases are TGTGCCATCAGTGAGCCTCAACGTCGATGGGGCATGGGCACTGAAGCTTTCTTT.

The chain is built from TRBV28 and TRBJ1-1; TRBD1 agrees at 11 bases. This CDR3 contains 17 residues. Germline trimming cut 3 bases from V and 11 bases from J; bases unmatched to any gene: 17. Looked up from germline, CDR1 is MDHEN and CDR2 is SYDVKM. CDR3 nucleotides: TGTGCCAGCAGTTTCCTAGGACAGGGGGCGCGTCTAAGCAGTGCTTTCTTT. The encoded protein is CASSFLGQGARLSSAFF.

This clone has just a few counts. This sequence joins TRBV4-1 and TRBJ2-3; a possible D gene is TRBD2 (6 bases). This CDR3 contains 16 residues. Germline-derived CDR1 and CDR2 are MGHRA and YSYEKL. With 0 bases removed from V and 2 bases from J, the gap between germline ends came to 12 bases. For the CDR3, the DNA is TGCGCCAGCAGCCAAGAAGGCGGACTACCCACAGATACGCAGTATTTT. It specifies CASSQEGGLPTDTQYF.

The chain is built from TRBV11-2 and TRBJ2-3, with D tentatively TRBD1 (5 bases). CDR1 SGHAT and CDR2 FQNNGV come from the germline V gene. The CDR3 covers 14 residues. Trimming cost V 1 base and J 6 bases, with 11 bases left between them. DNA for the CDR3: TGTGCCAGCAGCTTAGGACCAGGGTACGATACGCAGTATTTT. This sequence encodes CASSLGPGYDTQYF.

This clone showed up just a few times. The chain carries TRBV4-2 and TRBJ2-1, with 9 bases identical to TRBD2. The V and J ends lost 8 bases and 5 bases, in that order; junction bases with no gene match: 13. CDR1 LGHNA and CDR2 YNFKEQ come from the germline V gene. The CDR3 runs to 16 residues. The CDR3 protein is CASRSTAREGNNEQFF. CDR3 DNA: TGTGCCAGCCGCTCGACCGCGCGGGAGGGCAACAATGAGCAGTTCTTC.

The chain links TRBV5-1 to TRBJ2-7; the D gene is possibly TRBD2 (6 bases). V lost 0 bases and J lost 2, with 9 bases in between. Germline V gene data show CDR1 as SGHRS and CDR2 as YFSETQ. This CDR3 region has 14 residues. The CDR3 region has the DNA TGCGCCAGCAGCTTGGCGGGGGTAACCTACGAGCAGTACTTC. The encoded protein is CASSLAGVTYEQYF.

This clone was seen a handful of times. The V and J genes are TRBV5-1 and TRBJ2-5, with 8 bases lining up with TRBD1. This CDR3 is built from 14 residues. Germline V lookup: CDR1 SGHRS, CDR2 YFSETQ. The ends lost 4 bases at V and 5 bases at J; junction bases unmatched: 7. As DNA, the CDR3 is TGCGCCAGCAGCGTTGGGACAGGAGATGAGACCCAGTACTTC. Translation: CASSVGTGDETQYF. Filled out from reference TRBV5-1 and TRBJ2-5, the complete variable domain reads KAGVTQTPRYLIKTRGQQVTLSCSPISGHRSVSWYQQTPGQGLQFLFEYFSETQRNKGNFPGRFSGRQFSNSRSEMNVSTLELGDSALYLCASSVGTGDETQYFGPGTRLLVL.

The chain couples TRBV18 to TRBJ1-1; 7 bases agree with TRBD1. This CDR3 comprises 16 residues. Germline V gene lookup returns CDR1 KGHSH and CDR2 LQKENI. V lost 1 base to trimming and J lost 0 bases; unmatched junction nucleotides: 5. The CDR3 region is CASSPQGRGMNTEAFF. DNA for the CDR3: TGTGCCAGCTCACCACAGGGCAGGGGGATGAACACTGAAGCTTTCTTT.

The chain has TRBV29-1 and TRBJ2-7, with 9 bases lining up with TRBD1. There are 13 residues in the CDR3. Looked up from germline, CDR1 is SQVTM and CDR2 is ANQGSEA. J lost 5 bases, V lost 5 bases, and 7 bases had no gene match. DNA of the CDR3: TGCAGCGTTCGGACAGGGGCCCTCGACGAGCAGTACTTC. The encoded protein is CSVRTGALDEQYF.

In this sample, this clone turned up a few times. The V and J genes are TRBV6-6 and TRBJ2-2; 7 bases are a match to TRBD2. Trimming at V came to 2 bases and at J to 4 bases, leaving 7 bases not matched to a gene. The germline V gene encodes CDR1 MNHNY and CDR2 SVGAGI (reference sequence). The CDR3 is made up of 16 amino acids. CDR3 sequence: CASSYGGGGPTGELFF. CDR3 nucleotide sequence: TGTGCCAGCAGTTACGGGGGGGGAGGGCCCACCGGGGAGCTGTTTTTT.

V usage is TRBV5-1 and J usage is TRBJ2-5; 10 nucleotides line up with TRBD2. CDR3 length: 16 residues. V was pared by 1 base and J by 3 bases, with 6 bases of the junction left unmatched. Germline CDR1 SGHRS, CDR2 YFSETQ. The CDR3 DNA reads TGCGCCAGCAGCTTGACTGTACTAGCGGGAAAAGAGACCCAGTACTTC. This sequence encodes CASSLTVLAGKETQYF.

V usage is TRBV5-1 and J usage is TRBJ2-7; TRBD1 might be the D (5 bases). Germline values: CDR1 SGHRS, CDR2 YFSETQ. The CDR3 sequence is 13 residues long. Trimming cost V 6 bases and J 3 bases, with 13 bases left between them. The CDR3 loop reads CASKGQANYEQYF. CDR3 bases: TGCGCCAGCAAGGGGCAAGCCAACTACGAGCAGTACTTC.

This clone occurred a few times. The chain is built from TRBV5-1 and TRBJ2-1; 7 bases agree with TRBD2. CDR1 and CDR2 from the germline V gene are SGHRS and YFSETQ. Germline trimming cut 2 bases from V and 5 bases from J; bases unmatched to any gene: 4. The CDR3 contains 14 residues. CDR3 DNA: TGCGCCAGCAGCTTAAGTCTAGCGGACAATGAGCAGTTCTTC. This gives the protein CASSLSLADNEQFF.

As regards this clone: One junction end does not reproduce the germline sequence, and a read error may be involved. Other DNA sequences in the same sample also yield this CDR3. CDR3 amino acids: CAWTFGQAGANVLTF. For the CDR3, the DNA is TGTGCCTGGACCTTCGGCCAGGCTGGGGCCAATGTCCTGACTTTC. The V gene is TRBV30, the J gene TRBJ2-6, with TRBD1 as a possible D gene (5 bases). The CDR3 is 15 residues long. Germline V gene lookup returns CDR1 GTSNPN and CDR2 SVGIG (reference sequence). The whole variable domain, remainder taken from reference TRBV30 and TRBJ2-6, is SQTIHQWPATLVQPVGSPLSLECTVEGTSNPNLYWYRQAAGRGLQLLFYSVGIGQISSEVPQNLSASRPQDRQFILSSKKLLLSDSGFYLCAWTFGQAGANVLTFGAGSRLTVL.

The V call is TRBV28, the J call TRBJ1-5; D not resolved. The germline CDR1 and CDR2 sequences are MDHEN and SYDVKM. CDR3 length: 12 amino acids. Trimming stripped 2 bases from V and 6 bases from J, with 5 bases between. The CDR3 DNA follows: TGTGCCAGCAGTTTAAGAGCTCAGCCCCAGCATTTT. Amino acids: CASSLRAQPQHF.